Listed here are 16 T cell receptor beta chains from one sample, sequenced in a study of blood T cell repertoires in COVID-19. Measured with immunoSEQ multiplex PCR; TCRdb has only the in-frame clones, and not every one. The sample has approximately 170,000 clones, 84% seen once. Material for sequencing was peripheral blood. All receptors come from a middle-aged man who had recovered from COVID-19.

The table lists this clone with a count of one. This chain links TRBV10-1 with TRBJ1-4; 10 bases match TRBD1. CDR3 length: 15 amino acids. The V segment lost 7 bases and the J segment 6 bases; nucleotides outside the gene matches: 8. Germline-derived CDR1 and CDR2 are WNHNN and SYGVQD (reference sequence). This CDR3 reads CASILRTGGDEKLFF. The DNA for the CDR3 is TGCGCCAGCATTCTAAGGACAGGGGGAGATGAAAAACTGTTTTTT.

J is TRBJ2-7 and V is TRBV4-3; possibly TRBD1 for D (5 bases). Germline V gives CDR1 LGHNA, CDR2 YSLEER. Trimming stripped 0 bases from V and 2 bases from J, with 14 bases between. This CDR3 comprises 16 residues. The CDR3 sequence: CASSQDKGVGTYEQYF. The CDR3 bases are TGCGCCAGCAGCCAAGATAAAGGGGTAGGAACCTACGAGCAGTACTTC.

V and J are TRBV6-2 or TRBV6-3 and TRBJ1-2; D is uncertain. Between the trimmed V and J ends, which lost 0 bases and 5 bases, there was a span of 7 bases. This CDR3 spans 13 amino acids. Germline V gives CDR1 MNHEY, CDR2 SVGEGT. The CDR3 nucleotides read TGTGCCAGCAGTTACTCGTTGACTTATGGCTACACCTTC. Translating it yields CASSYSLTYGYTF.

The rearrangement links TRBV28 to TRBJ2-7; 13 bases align to TRBD2. The ends lost 5 bases at V and 6 bases at J; junction bases unmatched: 4. Per the germline V gene, CDR1 is MDHEN and CDR2 is SYDVKM. The CDR3 loop spans 14 amino acids. The CDR3 nucleotides are TGTGCCAGCAGTCCCTGGACTAGCGGGAGCGAGCAGTACTTC. It codes for CASSPWTSGSEQYF.

The gene calls are TRBV4-3 and TRBJ2-7; D not resolved. The CDR3 is 15 residues long. The germline V and J ends were trimmed by 3 bases and 2 bases, with 14 bases remaining between them. The V gene's germline CDR1 is LGHNA and CDR2 YSLEER. The chain's CDR3 is CASSQYVDGAYEQYF. The CDR3 region has the DNA TGCGCCAGCAGCCAGTATGTCGACGGAGCCTACGAGCAGTACTTC.

The chain couples TRBV4-1 to TRBJ2-7; D is undetermined. Germline CDR1 and CDR2: MGHRA and YSYEKL. V lost 0 bases and J lost 6, with 12 bases in between. CDR3 length: 14 amino acids. The CDR3 DNA reads as TGCGCCAGCAGCCAAGAGCCAGCAGGAACCGAGCAGTACTTC. It translates to CASSQEPAGTEQYF.

The rearrangement joins TRBV30 to TRBJ2-1; TRBD2 agrees at 13 bases. The length of the CDR3 is 12 residues. Germline V gene data show CDR1 as GTSNPN and CDR2 as SVGIG (reference sequence). The CDR3 loop is CAIPGLAGYQFF. CDR3 bases: TGTGCAATCCCGGGACTAGCGGGATATCAGTTCTTC.

This clone occurred once. The chain carries TRBV18 and TRBJ2-2; D is unclear. The CDR3 is 15 residues long. The ends were cut back, 0 bases at V and 3 bases at J, with 8 bases in the middle. Germline assignment: CDR1 KGHSH and CDR2 LQKENI. The CDR3 DNA sequence: TGTGCCAGCTCACCACCGGTTGAGTACACCGGGGAGCTGTTTTTT. It is translated as CASSPPVEYTGELFF.

The chain links TRBV2 to TRBJ2-3; weak D call: TRBD2 (6 bases). This CDR3 has 18 amino acids. Germline V CDR1 and CDR2: SNHLY, FYNNEI. V was clipped by 3 bases and J by 1 base, with 20 bases between them. The CDR3 loop is CASSDGAGTDFGTDTQYF. DNA for the CDR3: TGTGCCAGCAGTGACGGGGCGGGGACGGATTTTGGCACAGATACGCAGTATTTT.

This rearrangement joins TRBV7-2 to TRBJ1-5; 10 bases match TRBD1. With V trimmed by 5 bases and J by 6 bases, 10 bases remained unmatched. The CDR3 length is 16 residues. Looked up from germline, CDR1 is SGHTA and CDR2 is FQGNSA. This chain's CDR3 is CASSTGTGVSGQPQHF. CDR3 sequence (DNA): TGTGCCAGCAGCACCGGGACAGGGGTTAGCGGTCAGCCCCAGCATTTT.

The chain employs TRBV28 and TRBJ2-1, with TRBD1 matching over 7 bases. CDR1 and CDR2 from the germline V gene are MDHEN and SYDVKM. J gave up 0 bases and V 5 bases, and 4 bases lay outside the gene matches. The CDR3 length is 15 residues. CDR3 sequence (DNA): TGTGCCAGCAGTAAAGACAGGGACTCCTACAATGAGCAGTTCTTC. Translating it yields CASSKDRDSYNEQFF.

V gene TRBV28 combines with J gene TRBJ2-6, with 10 bases matching TRBD1. Germline V gives CDR1 MDHEN, CDR2 SYDVKM. V shed 0 bases, J shed 0 bases, and the junction held 11 bases outside the gene matches. CDR3 size: 21 residues. The CDR3 sequence: CASSLWLGTRQGASGANVLTF. CDR3 DNA: TGTGCCAGCAGTTTATGGCTGGGCACACGACAGGGGGCCTCTGGGGCCAACGTCCTGACTTTC.

This chain joins TRBV28 and TRBJ1-6, with 7 positions matching TRBD1. The V gene's germline CDR1 is MDHEN and CDR2 SYDVKM. V shed 4 bases and J 9 bases; nucleotides not matched to a gene: 9. CDR3 length: 15 residues. For the CDR3, the DNA is TGTGCCAGCAGTTCTCTGAAACAGGGGTTTTCACCCCTCCACTTT. This gives the protein CASSSLKQGFSPLHF. Variable domain in full (rest from reference TRBV28 and TRBJ1-6): DVKVTQSSRYLVKRTGEKVFLECVQDMDHENMFWYRQDPGLGLRLIYFSYDVKMKEKGDIPEGYSVSREKKERFSLILESASTNQTSMYLCASSSLKQGFSPLHFGNGTRLTVT.

This sequence joins TRBV28 and TRBJ2-7; 14 bases fit TRBD2. V trimming: 4 bases; J trimming: 6 bases; junction bases outside the gene matches: 5. Germline V gene sequence: CDR1 MDHEN, CDR2 SYDVKM. The CDR3 sequence is 15 residues long. DNA of the CDR3: TGTGCCAGCAGTTCGGGGACTAGCGGGGGCTCCGAGCAGTACTTC. It specifies CASSSGTSGGSEQYF.

This CDR3 reads CASSLAWGGLGLPDTGELFF. The CDR3 nucleotides are TGTGCCAGCAGTTTAGCTTGGGGGGGGCTCGGACTTCCAGACACCGGGGAGCTGTTTTTT. The chain carries TRBV27 and TRBJ2-2; D possibly corresponds to TRBD2 (7 bases). Germline assignment: CDR1 MNHEY and CDR2 SMNVEV (reference sequence). This CDR3 is 20 amino acids long. Between the trimmed V and J ends, which lost 2 bases and 3 bases, there was a span of 25 bases.

The sample holds a few counts of this clone. The V and J genes are TRBV6-4 and TRBJ2-3; D uncertain. CDR3 length: 13 residues. V dropped 0 bases and J dropped 10 bases, with 11 bases sitting between them. Germline-derived CDR1 and CDR2 are MRHNA and SNTAGT. This CDR3 is CASSDSSAGAQYF. The CDR3 region has the DNA TGTGCCAGCAGTGACTCGTCCGCCGGTGCGCAGTATTTT.